Listed below are T cell receptor beta chains from one sample, sequenced in a study of control samples from healthy donors and cancer patients. Assay: immunoSEQ multiplex PCR; the TCRdb copy retains only in-frame clones and omits some. Of about 120,000 clones listed, around 92% are singletons. Sample: PBMCs. These receptors came from a man older than 75 with head and neck cancer. CDR3s include the opening cysteine and the closing phenylalanine or tryptophan. Fields, in order: V gene, CDR3 length, clone size, J gene, CDR3 protein. Clone size is shown for a subset of rows, as once, few, many or a class of expanded clone.

TRBV2,12,NA,TRBJ2-1,CASGGSYNEQFF
TRBV19,13,NA,TRBJ2-5,CASSNQGPETQYF
TRBV5-6,13,NA,TRBJ2-7,CASSLVQTYEQYF
TRBV12-3/TRBV12-4,13,once,TRBJ2-3,CASSRDLTDTQYF
TRBV19,16,NA,TRBJ1-5,CASSQQGIGGGQPQHF
TRBV30,14,NA,TRBJ1-6,CAWGRRQANSPLHF
TRBV10-2,16,NA,TRBJ2-7,CASSEPGLAGAGEQYF
TRBV20-1,11,once,TRBJ1-3,CSAPYGNTIYF
TRBV7-9,15,NA,TRBJ2-1,CASSLGEGWDNEQFF
TRBV4-1,16,NA,TRBJ2-7,CASSQVGRDGHYEQYF
TRBV2,12,NA,TRBJ1-4,CASSEGWEKLFF
TRBV18,16,NA,TRBJ1-2,CASSPPQRGANYGYTF
TRBV4-3,18,NA,TRBJ1-1,CASSPTWSLGAMNTEAFF
TRBV18,15,NA,TRBJ1-3,CASSQDGTPRNTIYF
TRBV6-6,15,NA,TRBJ1-1,CASSARRGRNTEAFF
TRBV6-5,10,NA,TRBJ2-5,CASRKETQYF
TRBV5-8,14,NA,TRBJ1-2,CASSLGDRADGYTF
TRBV7-2,14,NA,TRBJ1-3,CASSLTVRRNTIYF
TRBV5-1,13,NA,TRBJ1-6,CASSSEGNSPLHF
TRBV5-1,16,NA,TRBJ2-6,CASSSGTSSGANVLTF
TRBV29-1,13,once,TRBJ2-3,CSVEEPTADTQYF
TRBV29-1,11,once,TRBJ1-1,CSVAGQVEAFF
TRBV30,11,NA,TRBJ1-1,CAWSPRGRAFF
TRBV6-5,13,NA,TRBJ2-7,CASDEPPSYEQYF
TRBV5-4,16,NA,TRBJ2-1,CASSFLQGEGSGEQFF
TRBV7-9,15,NA,TRBJ1-2,CASSPTGGKNYGYTF
TRBV10-3,14,NA,TRBJ1-1,CAISRTGPSTEAFF
TRBV7-9,14,NA,TRBJ2-7,CASSPTTRVGEQYF
TRBV7-2,14,once,TRBJ2-7,CASRPPASPYEQYF
TRBV5-1,18,NA,TRBJ1-1,CASSRGQGLARLPTEAFF
TRBV5-1,16,NA,TRBJ2-3,CASSLAAQGFVDTQYF
TRBV21-1,14,NA,TRBJ2-7,CASTPDRSSYEQYF
TRBV6-5,14,NA,TRBJ1-2,CASSRDRGLYGYTF
TRBV19,14,NA,TRBJ1-2,CASRRQGVDYGYTF
TRBV3-1/TRBV3-2,15,NA,TRBJ2-3,CASSQDWASTDTQYF
TRBV2,14,once,TRBJ2-5,CASSIPRDQETQYF
TRBV14,16,once,TRBJ2-2,CASSQRGRSNTGELFF
TRBV2,13,once,TRBJ1-6,CASRNLYNSPLHF
TRBV21-1,14,NA,TRBJ2-7,CASSRRSGAYEQYF
TRBV12-5,15,once,TRBJ1-5,CASGLGSGGGQPQHF
TRBV4-3,16,NA,TRBJ1-1,CASSQDYVRLNTEAFF
TRBV18,13,NA,TRBJ1-1,CASSLRGGAEAFF
TRBV19,14,NA,TRBJ1-5,CASSEPSRNQPQHF
TRBV5-1,15,NA,TRBJ2-1,CASSRPGQGYNEQFF
TRBV19,14,NA,TRBJ2-2,CASSLGQLTGELFF
TRBV10-1,13,NA,TRBJ2-3,CASALAGTDTQYF
TRBV5-1,19,NA,TRBJ2-3,CASSLYPLTSGGSTDTQYF
TRBV7-9,16,NA,TRBJ1-1,CASSQGQGRRNTEAFF
TRBV4-3,15,NA,TRBJ2-3,CASSQVGAALYTQYF
TRBV6-5,11,NA,TRBJ1-4,CASSSNEKLFF
TRBV3-1/TRBV3-2,13,NA,TRBJ1-1,CASSRTGDTEAFF
TRBV7-8,14,NA,TRBJ1-2,CASSPRTGVYGYTF
TRBV5-1,16,once,TRBJ2-1,CASSLGFSSSYNEQFF
TRBV10-3,13,NA,TRBJ1-2,CATGEMREKGYTF
TRBV7-8,18,NA,TRBJ1-6,CASSLSIFGAGEDSPLHF
TRBV30,12,NA,TRBJ2-7,CAWSETRYEQYF
TRBV6-6,14,NA,TRBJ2-7,CASSYSSRYDEQYF
TRBV19,14,NA,TRBJ1-2,CASSIAGALHGYTF